The next 26 T cell receptor beta chains were all read from a single sample in a study of regulatory T cells in long-lasting Graves disease. Both iRepertoire HTBI primers and Arm-PCR of CDR3 regions were used to build the TCR beta libraries. TCRdb independently ran MiXCR on the multiplex PCR reads; one entry per CDR3 protein. The table lists 500,000 to 700,000 distinct CDR3 sequences, approximately 29% of them singletons. Time point specified: persistent/refractory GD, antithyroid drugs over 5 years with positive TRAb. From RNA extracted from PBMCs, the TCR library was made. The sample consisted of peripheral blood mononuclear cells (PBMCs), taken when the disease was refractory, from a patient treated with antithyroid drugs. The receptors originated from a female donor with Graves disease.

The CDR3 sequence is CASSRGTDLGNTIYF. CDR3 sequence (DNA): TGTGCCAGCAGCAGGGGGACAGACCTTGGAAACACCATATATTTT. The chain recombines TRBV7-9 with TRBJ1-3; 7 bases line up with TRBD1. This CDR3 has 15 amino acids. The germline CDR1 and CDR2 sequences are SEHNR and FQNEAQ (reference sequence). The J segment lost 3 bases and the V segment lost 5 bases, leaving 7 bases of the junction unmatched.

V and J are TRBV5-6 and TRBJ2-5; a weak D match, TRBD1 (6 bases). The V end lost 2 bases, the J end lost 4 bases, and 12 bases lay between the germline ends. CDR1 is SGHDT and CDR2 is YYEEEE in the germline V gene. This CDR3 has 14 residues. CDR3 loop: CASSLGQQTETQYF. CDR3 nucleotides: TGTGCCAGCAGCTTAGGACAGCAGACAGAGACCCAGTACTTC. Drawing the rest from reference TRBV5-6 and TRBJ2-5, the complete variable domain is DAGVTQSPTHLIKTRGQQVTLRCSPKSGHDTVSWYQQALGQGPQFIFQYYEEEERQRGNFPDRFSGHQFPNYSSELNVNALLLGDSALYLCASSLGQQTETQYFGPGTRLLVL.

V gene TRBV6-2 or TRBV6-3 combines with J gene TRBJ1-2; 9 positions match TRBD1. This CDR3 comprises 18 residues. Germline trimming cut 4 bases from V and 1 base from J; bases unmatched to any gene: 13. The germline gives CDR1 MNHEY, CDR2 SVGEGT. CDR3 amino acids: CASSSSSGSDRGNYGYTF. CDR3 nucleotide sequence: TGTGCCAGCAGTTCCTCCTCCGGATCGGACAGGGGTAACTATGGCTACACCTTC.

This chain links TRBV5-1 with TRBJ2-1; TRBD1 matches at 9 bases. Trimming cost V 4 bases and J 5 bases; bases outside gene matches: 7. The CDR3 runs 15 residues. CDR1 is SGHRS, CDR2 YFSETQ, per germline. The CDR3 loop is CASSPTGGWNNEQFF. In DNA, the CDR3 is TGCGCCAGCAGCCCTACAGGGGGCTGGAACAATGAGCAGTTCTTC.

This clonotype was picked up many times. The chain is built from TRBV29-1 and TRBJ1-2, with 9 bases aligning to TRBD1. Trimming took 7 bases from V and 4 from J; bases not matched to a gene: 13. Germline V gene sequence: CDR1 SQVTM, CDR2 ANQGSEA. This CDR3 has 15 amino acids. CDR3 loop: CSGLEQGALGYGYTF. The DNA of the CDR3 is TGCAGCGGCCTCGAACAGGGGGCCTTGGGCTATGGCTACACCTTC. The full variable domain, rest sourced from reference TRBV29-1 and TRBJ1-2, is SAVISQKPSRDICQRGTSLTIQCQVDSQVTMMFWYRQQPGQSLTLIATANQGSEATYESGFVIDKFPISRPNLTFSTLTVSNMSPEDSSIYLCSGLEQGALGYGYTFGSGTRLTVV.

About this clonotype: One end of the junction is discordant with germline, which a read error may explain. The V gene is TRBV12-3 or TRBV12-4, the J gene TRBJ1-5, with D perhaps matching TRBD1 (5 bases). The CDR3 extends over 14 amino acids. The CDR3 here is CAGSFGGSDQPQHF. The CDR3 nucleotides read TGTGCCGGCAGTTTTGGGGGTTCTGATCAGCCCCAGCATTTT.

The chain links TRBV5-1 to TRBJ2-3; D gene ambiguous. Germline values: CDR1 SGHRS, CDR2 YFSETQ. V shed 3 bases and J shed 2 bases, with 10 bases lying between them. The CDR3 runs to 14 residues. The CDR3 protein is CASSSIGFTDTQYF. The CDR3 nucleotides are TGCGCCAGCAGCTCCATTGGCTTCACAGATACGCAGTATTTT.

The V and J genes are TRBV6-5 and TRBJ1-2, with D perhaps matching TRBD1 (5 bases). This CDR3 region has 14 residues. Germline CDR1 MNHEY, CDR2 SVGAGI. V was clipped by 0 bases and J by 7 bases, with 12 bases between them. The CDR3 sequence is CASSYSRGVGGYTF. The CDR3 region has the DNA TGTGCCAGCAGTTACTCAAGAGGGGTTGGTGGCTACACCTTC.

J is TRBJ1-1 and V is TRBV5-1; perhaps TRBD1 as D (6 bases). The V end lost 4 bases, the J end lost 3 bases, and 10 bases lay between the germline ends. Germline CDR1 and CDR2: SGHRS and YFSETQ. This CDR3 is built from 13 residues. The CDR3 protein is CASSEGGDTEAFF. The CDR3 DNA is TGCGCCAGCAGCGAGGGGGGGGACACTGAAGCTTTCTTT.

CDR3 loop: CASSYWGRELAGDLEQYF. The CDR3 DNA is TGTGCCAGCAGCTATTGGGGGCGCGAGCTAGCGGGAGATCTCGAGCAGTACTTC. This chain links TRBV7-9 with TRBJ2-7; 10 bases are a match to TRBD2. CDR1 is SEHNR and CDR2 is FQNEAQ in the germline V gene (reference sequence). V lost 4 bases and J lost 6; bases outside the gene matches: 18. The CDR3 sequence is 18 residues long.

There are many counts of this clonotype. This chain joins TRBV2 and TRBJ1-6; possibly TRBD1 for D (5 bases). V lost 6 bases, J lost 5 bases, and 14 bases lay in between. The germline V gene encodes CDR1 SNHLY and CDR2 FYNNEI. This CDR3 contains 15 residues. The CDR3 DNA reads TGTGCCAGCAGGAATAGACAGATTGATAATTCACCCCTCCACTTT. It encodes CASRNRQIDNSPLHF.

This clonotype was found a few times. The genes are TRBV6-1 and TRBJ2-5; TRBD1 is a possible D gene (5 bases). Per germline, CDR1 MNHNS and CDR2 SASEGT. Trimming left V 2 bases short and J 6 bases short, with 10 bases between. The CDR3 spans 13 residues. The CDR3 reads CASSEPRAKTQYF. In DNA form, the CDR3 reads TGTGCCAGCAGTGAACCCAGGGCCAAGACCCAGTACTTC.

The chain recombines TRBV29-1 with TRBJ1-2; 7 bases are a match to TRBD1. The ends lost 4 bases at V and 8 bases at J; junction bases unmatched: 7. The CDR3 loop spans 12 amino acids. In germline, CDR1 is SQVTM, CDR2 ANQGSEA. As DNA, the CDR3 is TGCAGCGTTGTGAAGGGGGCGAGGGGCTACACCTTC. As protein: CSVVKGARGYTF.

The chain recombines TRBV5-4 with TRBJ1-2; 9 bases line up with TRBD1. This CDR3 has 15 residues. Germline trimming cut 4 bases from V and 6 bases from J; bases unmatched to any gene: 10. Germline CDR1 and CDR2: SGHNT and YYREEE (reference sequence). The CDR3 region is CASSPRDREKDGYTF. The CDR3 DNA is TGTGCCAGCAGCCCTAGGGACAGGGAAAAGGATGGCTACACCTTC.

V gene TRBV7-9 combines with J gene TRBJ1-1; weak D call: TRBD1 (5 bases). The germline gives CDR1 SEHNR, CDR2 FQNEAQ (reference sequence). The CDR3 runs 17 residues. With 1 base removed from V and 1 base from J, the gap between germline ends came to 16 bases. CDR3 nucleotides: TGTGCCAGCAGCTTAGTCGTTGGGGGTGGCAGGAACACTGAAGCTTTCTTT. It yields the protein CASSLVVGGGRNTEAFF.

This clonotype was seen only a few times. The chain is built from TRBV6-2 or TRBV6-3 and TRBJ1-3, with D maybe TRBD1 (5 bases). V lost 2 bases and J lost 0, with 8 bases in between. CDR1 MNHEY and CDR2 SVGEGT come from the germline V gene. The CDR3 sequence is 15 residues long. The CDR3: CASSYGTVSGNTIYF. The DNA of the CDR3 is TGTGCCAGCAGTTACGGGACGGTCTCTGGAAACACCATATATTTT.

This clonotype has at least ten counts. The chain joins TRBV6-5 to TRBJ2-5, with TRBD2 as a possible D gene (6 bases). The germline V gene encodes CDR1 MNHEY and CDR2 SVGAGI. Trimming took 2 bases from V and 5 from J, leaving 15 bases between them. This CDR3 comprises 15 residues. This CDR3 reads CASSYVRDMRETQYF. The CDR3 DNA follows: TGTGCCAGCAGTTACGTGCGGGATATGCGGGAGACCCAGTACTTC.

Note on this clonotype: It may be a read error: a sequence one base away is much more abundant. The chain combines TRBV6-1 with TRBJ2-5, with 8 bases identical to TRBD2. The CDR3 extends over 14 amino acids. CDR1 and CDR2 from the germline V gene are MNHNS and SASEGT. CDR3 loop: CASSGTSLQETLYF. The CDR3 DNA reads TGTGCCAGCAGTGGGACTAGCCTCCAAGAGACCCTGTACTTC.

This clonotype occurred many times. The chain couples TRBV28 to TRBJ2-7; 11 bases fit TRBD2. Germline trimming cut 4 bases from V and 2 bases from J; bases unmatched to any gene: 10. CDR3 length: 17 amino acids. Germline CDR1 reads MDHEN; CDR2 reads SYDVKM. The CDR3 sequence is CASSYHSGTSGTYEQYF. CDR3 DNA: TGTGCCAGCAGTTATCATTCCGGGACTAGCGGTACCTACGAGCAGTACTTC.

The chain joins TRBV11-2 to TRBJ2-1; 9 nucleotides align to TRBD2. Germline-derived CDR1 and CDR2 are SGHAT and FQNNGV. The CDR3 has 16 amino acids. V was clipped by 1 base and J by 5 bases; unmatched bases: 6. CDR3 DNA sequence: TGTGCCAGCAGCTTAGTCTTAGCGGGAGTAGACAATGAGCAGTTCTTC. Its protein is CASSLVLAGVDNEQFF.

This clonotype has at least ten counts. The V gene is TRBV3-1, the J gene TRBJ1-4; the match to TRBD1 covers 8 bases. CDR1 is LGHDT and CDR2 is YNNKEL in the germline V gene (reference sequence). This CDR3 is 16 amino acids long. V shed 4 bases and J 5 bases; nucleotides not matched to a gene: 9. Here the CDR3 reads CASSLVGTGENEKLFF. The CDR3 DNA sequence: TGTGCCAGCAGCCTCGTGGGGACAGGCGAAAATGAAAAACTGTTTTTT.

The rearrangement links TRBV30 to TRBJ1-1; D is uncertain. This CDR3 spans 11 amino acids. Germline V gene lookup returns CDR1 GTSNPN and CDR2 SVGIG (reference sequence). Trimming stripped 2 bases from V and 7 bases from J, with 8 bases between. DNA for the CDR3: TGTGCCTGGAGTAATGGGTTTGAAGCTTTCTTT. As protein: CAWSNGFEAFF. Complete variable domain (other parts from reference TRBV30 and TRBJ1-1): SQTIHQWPATLVQPVGSPLSLECTVEGTSNPNLYWYRQAAGRGLQLLFYSVGIGQISSEVPQNLSASRPQDRQFILSSKKLLLSDSGFYLCAWSNGFEAFFGQGTRLTVV.

This clonotype was detected many times. The chain combines TRBV11-2 with TRBJ2-5, with 8 bases aligning to TRBD1. Trimming took 5 bases from V and 2 from J; bases not matched to a gene: 10. Germline CDR1 and CDR2: SGHAT and FQNNGV. This CDR3 region has 16 residues. CDR3 coding DNA: TGTGCCAGCAGCGGATTAGGGACAGGCCCACAAGAGACCCAGTACTTC. It translates to CASSGLGTGPQETQYF.

The chain combines TRBV27 with TRBJ2-5; 7 bases align to TRBD1. This CDR3 region has 16 residues. Germline V CDR1 and CDR2: MNHEY, SMNVEV (reference sequence). The J segment lost 1 base and the V segment lost 5 bases, leaving 10 bases of the junction unmatched. CDR3 in amino acids: CASSHHRGRPQETQYF. The CDR3 nucleotides are TGTGCCAGCAGTCACCACAGGGGTAGGCCCCAAGAGACCCAGTACTTC.

This rearrangement joins TRBV3-1 to TRBJ1-6; 10 bases are a match to TRBD1. The length of the CDR3 is 15 residues. The germline V gene has CDR1 LGHDT and CDR2 YNNKEL (reference sequence). V lost 6 bases and J lost 10; bases outside the gene matches: 9. The CDR3: CASRQPGTGASPLHF. CDR3 bases: TGTGCCAGCAGGCAACCCGGGACAGGGGCATCACCCCTCCACTTT.

The chain recombines TRBV20-1 with TRBJ2-5; 13 nucleotides align to TRBD2. The CDR3 contains 17 residues. CDR1 is DFQATT, CDR2 SNEGSKA, per germline (reference sequence). V lost 3 bases, J lost 2 bases, and 9 bases stayed unmatched. CDR3 in DNA: TGCAGTGCTAGGGGCGCTCCGGGACTAGCGGGACAAGAGACCCAGTACTTC. Its protein product is CSARGAPGLAGQETQYF.